This T cell receptor beta chain was sequenced during a study of shared clonotypes between healthy human individuals. At the level of the study: A couple of women and a few men aged 18 to 49 made up the donors. Whole-study findings and limits: Clonotype sharing across a handful of donors was observed for about 5.2% of naive CD4 clonotypes.

The authors ran the assay at deep level. Some clones are missing from TCRdb's copy, which holds only in-frame ones; the method was immunoSEQ multiplex PCR. In the table there are about 2.3 million clones, roughly 90% of which are singletons. As concerns this clone: The antigen is undetermined. In the same sample, other DNA sequences code for this CDR3.

Germline CDR1 is SGHNT and CDR2 is YENEEA. V shed 5 bases and J 1 base; nucleotides not matched to a gene: 3. The CDR3 totals 15 residues. CD4+ cells were split into CD45RA+ naive and CD45RA-negative memory subsets. The rearrangement links TRBV11-3 to TRBJ2-1; 9 positions agree with TRBD1. The sequencing sample was made of naive CD4+ T cells from PBMCs. Subset indicated: CD45RA+ positively selected. The receptor comes from a man aged 18 to 29 in good health. Some clones in this sample may be carry-over from other donors' samples. The CDR3 region is CASSPGQGSYNEQFF. In nucleotides, the CDR3 is TGTGCCAGCAGCCCCGGACAGGGGTCCTACAATGAGCAGTTCTTC.